What follows is one T cell receptor (beta chain) and its context. Per germline, CDR1 MNHEY and CDR2 SMNVEV (reference sequence). The germline V and J ends were trimmed by 5 bases and 3 bases, with 11 bases remaining between them. The CDR3 is made up of 13 amino acids. This sample stems from a study of cytomegalovirus exposure and HLA in healthy donors. This PCR relied on a set of 60 Vbeta primers and 13 Jbeta primers. Data came from immunoSEQ multiplex PCR; TCRdb stores just in-frame clones and leaves some out. The table includes about 140,000 clones, approximately 82% detected once. This sequence joins TRBV27 and TRBJ2-7; D may be TRBD2 (6 bases). The source of this sequence is an older woman in good health and CMV-seropositive. The sequenced sample was PBMCs. The CDR3 region is CASSAGLFYEQYF. CDR3 nucleotides: TGTGCCAGCAGTGCGGGACTTTTCTACGAGCAGTACTTC.